Below, one TCR beta chain is given with its context. Its antigen is not yet known. No qualities accompany the bases; no much larger clone lies one base away. The cohort consisted of 666 healthy bone marrow donors. At the time of sampling, every cohort member was nominally healthy, though immune exposures that went unrecorded were likely present. The donor tested CMV seronegative and was one of the 352 seronegative cohort members. Each donor provided a peripheral blood sample, and peripheral blood mononuclear cells were used for TCR beta sequencing. Genomic DNA extraction from the blood cell samples was performed with the Qiagen DNeasy Blood Extraction Kit. From its cysteine to its phenylalanine, the CDR3 spans 16 amino acids. CDR3 DNA only is kept here, 48 bases in frame from base 1. For CDR1 and CDR2, the germline V gene (reference sequence) lists SGHKS and YYEKEE. V is reduced by 1 base and J by 3 bases, leaving a spacing of 17 bases between them.

The data originate from a study of cytomegalovirus exposure and HLA in healthy donors (dated by TCRdb to about 2017). About the full investigation: In an earlier analysis of 450 to 750 of the donors, 276 Gb of sequence data and 120 million or so unique TCR beta sequences from roughly 190 million T cells were reported. About five DR-DQ haplotypes were treated as single units for association and clustering because of strong linkage in the cohort. Among the roughly 370 genotyped donors, under 90% belonged to the genetic ancestry cluster associated with self-reported Caucasian donors. HLA typing covered class I and class II loci at four-digit resolution. The study was designed to test whether signatures of past pathogen exposure could be identified by cataloging public T cell receptors. An earlier analysis of 587 of the donors applied high-throughput TCR beta sequencing to assess whether each TCR beta V gene segment acted as functional or pseudogenic. Donor age, sex, ethnicity and CMV serostatus were collected together with the repertoire data. The study profiled the T cell repertoires of about 640 subjects by immunosequencing and related them to cytomegalovirus serostatus. Among roughly 400 genotyped donors of the cohort, an average of approximately 240,000 unique TCR beta nucleotide sequences was sequenced per donor, of which about 18% were non-productive. Approximately 300 gigabases of sequencing data and around 87 million unique TCR sequences were included in an early release covering around 650 HLA-typed donors. Typing coverage varied by locus: roughly 629-640 donors for A, B, C, DRB1 and DQB1; more than 500 for DQA1; about 570 for DPA1; roughly 450 for DPB1. Along with the roughly 670-subject first cohort, a separate validation cohort of over 90 different subjects was used. To predict cytomegalovirus infection status, the study combined high-throughput TCR immunosequencing, statistical association of individual TCRs with disease status, and machine learning. To study patterns of TCR occurrence, a later analysis re-analyzed previously published TCR beta repertoires from 666 donors and added high-resolution HLA genotyping. Rather than using new phenotypic data, the later analysis identified candidate immune exposures from TCR beta sequences and from how often those sequences occurred across donors. In a later genetic analysis, genome-wide SNP genotypes for 398 of the 666 donors were used, and that subset was treated as a discovery cohort. Every discovery cohort repertoire had been produced on one sequencing platform.

The protocol used for the library was the immunoSEQ multiplex PCR assay. A mixture of 60 forward primers for TCR Vbeta segments and 13 reverse primers for TCR Jbeta segments was used in the multiplex PCR. The CDR3 region of rearranged TCR beta genes was amplified from genomic DNA with a multiplex PCR assay. On the Illumina HiSeq System, the amplified TCR beta libraries were sequenced as 87-base-pair reads. Processing in the source paper ran as follows. Across the roughly 670 repertoires, a later analysis counted about 81 million unique TCR beta chains, approximately 12 million of which were shared by at least two donors. Raw reads were error-corrected and collapsed into unique sequences by a nearest-neighbor algorithm in which closely related sequences were merged to remove PCR and sequencing errors. To assign V, D and J gene segments, CDR3 sequences were aligned to IMGT reference sequences. For a sequence to be retained, at least a six-nucleotide match to both a V gene segment and a J gene segment was required. A rearrangement counted as productive if the CDR3 had no stop codons and remained in frame with V and J, and every other rearrangement counted as non-productive. Following IMGT convention, CDR3 was defined as the stretch from the second conserved V-encoded cysteine up to the conserved J-encoded phenylalanine. Sequences without an unambiguous match to a single V gene segment were excluded from the earlier analysis of almost 600 of the donors. In an earlier analysis of 587 of the donors, V segments were called functional above 56.7% productive rearrangements and were called segregating when the between-donor standard deviation exceeded 5%. A statistical classification framework was built to diagnose cytomegalovirus status from the catalog of TCR beta chain sequences. V and J gene assignment, in a later analysis, came from comparing TCR nucleotide sequences with IMGT/GENE-DB human TR gene sequences. A later analysis assigned CDR3 sequences and most-parsimonious VDJ recombination scenarios with the TCRdist pipeline. In a later analysis, each TCR beta chain was defined by its CDR3 amino acid sequence together with its V-gene family, and reads without a unique V-gene family were excluded. A later analysis removed 592 highly shared, low-generation-probability nucleotide sequences to deal with suspected cross-contamination and a sequencing artifact. In a later analysis, a clonal expansion index for each public chain was calculated from normalized within-repertoire ranks of inferred template counts. In a later analysis, generation probabilities were computed using a VDJ recombination model fitted to out-of-frame rearrangements, and the results were checked against IGoR. In a later analysis, TCR-TCR, TCR-HLA and TCR-CMV co-occurrence was scored with hypergeometric tests, and a repertoire-size bias correction was applied to TCR pairs. To estimate false discovery rates, a later analysis permuted the HLA or CMV assignments 20 times. In a later analysis, co-occurring TCRs were grouped using DBSCAN, with TCRdist sequence similarity added in when clustering inside HLA-allele-positive subsets. Repertoires with fewer than 30,000 or more than 120,000 public chains, plus five repertoires with anomalous nucleotide sharing, were excluded from co-occurrence clustering. TCRdb took this table from immuneACCESS and kept in-frame rearrangements with V and J called. Such tables lack part of the clones; where checked against another copy, unresolved V genes explain under half of the gap, and the rest is unexplained. That table gives V, J and clone size, and the DNA gave D and trimming. The sample table contains about 140,000 clones; only one count was recorded for 75% of them. 7% of the sample goes to the ten largest clones.

The full study reports these points: A later analysis found that most CMV-associated TCR beta chains appeared HLA-restricted, with HLA associations seemingly driven largely by CMV exposure. A total of about 150 TCR beta chains were listed by the study as associated with cytomegalovirus. Compared with the approximately 720-donor mean, donors in an Asian-associated ancestry cluster had fewer N-insertions in productive TCRs, according to a later genetic analysis. The authors suggested that the approach could potentially be extended to other disease states and immunological phenotypes. A later analysis found that TCR association rates varied across HLA loci, with DRB1 alleles showing the most associated TCRs and HLA-C alleles the fewest. Sequencing depth was assumed to be roughly uniform across donors in the presence/absence analyses, though that assumption may not hold. Only TCR beta chains were sequenced in this cohort, and the absence of alpha or paired-chain data limited detectable features. A group of highly shared sequence variants was considered likely to be a technical artifact of the sequencing pipeline. Some IMGT-functional V segments, including TRBV6-2 and TRBV6-3, could not be distinguished by the 87-base-pair reads and were therefore excluded. Broadly in line with IMGT annotations, most TCR beta V segments showed up in productive rearrangements about 87% or about 30% of the time in an earlier analysis of a few hundred of the donors. In a later analysis, HLA-associated TCR beta chains were found to be more clonally expanded and to have lower generation probabilities than equally common non-associated chains. Most TCR sequences were observed very rarely across donors, whereas some public TCRs were present in many individuals. In a later analysis, about 17,000 TCR beta sequences were associated with specific HLA alleles at a false discovery rate of 0.05. CMV serostatus was the only immune exposure information available for the cohort. Cytomegalovirus status was reported to be diagnosed by the classifier with high specificity and sensitivity in both the original and validation cohorts. A later analysis reported that several top co-occurrence clusters appeared linked to parvovirus B19, influenza, CMV and Epstein-Barr virus. An association between a missense DCLRE1C variant and V-gene and J-gene trimming of TCR beta chains was found in a later genetic analysis and replicated in an independent cohort. Linkage disequilibrium might explain the correlated functional status among segregating V segments, but an unknown experimental factor could not be excluded. Fewer than 20 rarely observed V segments, including chromosome 9 orphons, were excluded from the earlier analysis of just under 600 of the donors because counts were too low. Because HLA typing was missing for some donors at each locus, association tests included only the typed subset. A further reported finding was that TCR beta sequences accurately predicted the HLA-A and HLA-B alleles for most subjects in the first cohort. In vitro tests confirmed that a few of the cytomegalovirus-associated TCR beta chains recognize cytomegalovirus antigens. When HLA alleles, especially DR and DQ, strongly co-occurred, TCR associations were difficult to assign to individual alleles.

Input material: PBMCs. The receptor was derived from a young man in good health and CMV-seronegative. The chain joins TRBV5-5 to TRBJ2-7, with TRBD1 as a weak D call on 6 bases. The CDR3 amino acid sequence is: CASSLYPQGTHYEQYF. The nucleotides are TGTGCCAGCAGCTTGTATCCACAGGGCACCCACTACGAGCAGTACTTC.